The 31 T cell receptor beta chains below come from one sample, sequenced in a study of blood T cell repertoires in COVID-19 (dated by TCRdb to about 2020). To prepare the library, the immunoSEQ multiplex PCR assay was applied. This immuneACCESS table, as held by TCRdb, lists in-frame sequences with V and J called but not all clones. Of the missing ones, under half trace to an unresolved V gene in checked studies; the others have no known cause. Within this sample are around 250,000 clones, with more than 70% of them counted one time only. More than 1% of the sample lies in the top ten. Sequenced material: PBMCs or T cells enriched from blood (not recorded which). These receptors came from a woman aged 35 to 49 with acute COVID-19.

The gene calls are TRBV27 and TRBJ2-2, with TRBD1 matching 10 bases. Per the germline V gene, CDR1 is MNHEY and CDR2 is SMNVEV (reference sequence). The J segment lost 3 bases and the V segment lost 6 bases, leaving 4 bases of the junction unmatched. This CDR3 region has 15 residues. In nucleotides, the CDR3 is TGTGCCAGCAGCCCCGGGACAGGGGACACCGGGGAGCTGTTTTTT. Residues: CASSPGTGDTGELFF.

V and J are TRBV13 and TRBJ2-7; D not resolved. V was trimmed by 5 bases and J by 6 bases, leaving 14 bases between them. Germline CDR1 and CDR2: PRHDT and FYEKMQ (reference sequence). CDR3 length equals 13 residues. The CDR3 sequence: CASSPQSSGEQYF. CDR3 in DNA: TGTGCCAGCAGCCCCCAGTCTTCGGGCGAGCAGTACTTC.

CDR3 DNA sequence: TGCGCCAGCAGCCAAGAGGGAACAGGGGGCAACTATGGCTACACCTTC. Amino acids: CASSQEGTGGNYGYTF. The chain has TRBV4-3 and TRBJ1-2, with 9 bases matching TRBD1. CDR3 length: 16 residues. Germline V gene data show CDR1 as LGHNA and CDR2 as YSLEER. The V and J ends lost 0 bases and 2 bases, in that order; junction bases with no gene match: 4.

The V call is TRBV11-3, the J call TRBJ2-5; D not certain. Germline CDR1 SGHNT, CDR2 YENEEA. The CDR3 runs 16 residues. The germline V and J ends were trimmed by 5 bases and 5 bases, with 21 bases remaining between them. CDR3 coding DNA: TGTGCCAGCAGCCACGGTTCTGGCCGCGGAGACGAGACCCAGTACTTC. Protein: CASSHGSGRGDETQYF.

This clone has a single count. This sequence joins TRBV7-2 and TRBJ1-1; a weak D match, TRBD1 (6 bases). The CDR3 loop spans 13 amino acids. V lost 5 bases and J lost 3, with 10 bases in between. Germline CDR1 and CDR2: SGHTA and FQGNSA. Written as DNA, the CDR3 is TGTGCCAGCAGCGTTGACAGGTACACTGAAGCTTTCTTT. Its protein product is CASSVDRYTEAFF.

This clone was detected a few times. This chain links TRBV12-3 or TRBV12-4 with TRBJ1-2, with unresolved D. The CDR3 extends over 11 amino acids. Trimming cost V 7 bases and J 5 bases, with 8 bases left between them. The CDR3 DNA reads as TGTGCCAGCAACCGAGGGTATGGCTACACCTTC. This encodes CASNRGYGYTF.

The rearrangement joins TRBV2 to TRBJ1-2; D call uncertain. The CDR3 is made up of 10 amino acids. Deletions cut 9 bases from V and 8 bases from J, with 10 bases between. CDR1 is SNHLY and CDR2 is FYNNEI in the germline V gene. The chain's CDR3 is CASRLRGYTF. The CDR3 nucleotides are TGTGCCAGTAGGTTGAGGGGCTACACCTTC.

The CDR3 nucleotides read TGTGCCAGCAGTTTGGGACTAGCTTGGTATGAGCAGTTCTTC. Translating it yields CASSLGLAWYEQFF. V gene TRBV27 combines with J gene TRBJ2-1; 9 positions match TRBD2. V shed 3 bases and J 8 bases; nucleotides not matched to a gene: 5. CDR1 is MNHEY and CDR2 is SMNVEV in the germline V gene (reference sequence). The CDR3 covers 14 residues.

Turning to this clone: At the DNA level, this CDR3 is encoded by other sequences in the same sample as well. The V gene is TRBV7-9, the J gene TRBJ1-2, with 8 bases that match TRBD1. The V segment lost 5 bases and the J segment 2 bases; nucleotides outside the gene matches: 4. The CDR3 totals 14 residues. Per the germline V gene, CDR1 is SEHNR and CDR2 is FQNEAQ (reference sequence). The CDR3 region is CASSPRQGNYGYTF. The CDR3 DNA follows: TGTGCCAGCAGCCCTCGACAGGGGAACTATGGCTACACCTTC. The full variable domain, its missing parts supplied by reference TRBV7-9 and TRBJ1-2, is DTGVSQNPRHKITKRGQNVTFRCDPISEHNRLYWYRQTLGQGPEFLTYFQNEAQLEKSRLLSDRFSAERPKGSFSTLEIQRTEQGDSAMYLCASSPRQGNYGYTFGSGTRLTVV.

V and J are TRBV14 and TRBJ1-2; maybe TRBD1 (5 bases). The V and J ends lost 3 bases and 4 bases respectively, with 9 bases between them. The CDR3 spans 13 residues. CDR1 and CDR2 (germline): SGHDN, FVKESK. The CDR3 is CASSQDTAYGYTF. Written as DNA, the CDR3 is TGTGCCAGCAGCCAGGACACCGCCTATGGCTACACCTTC.

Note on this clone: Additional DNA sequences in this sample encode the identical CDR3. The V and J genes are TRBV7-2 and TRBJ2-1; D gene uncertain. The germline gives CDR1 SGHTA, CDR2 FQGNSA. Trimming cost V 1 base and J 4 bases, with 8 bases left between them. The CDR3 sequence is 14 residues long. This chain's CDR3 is CASSLESSYNEQFF. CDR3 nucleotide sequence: TGTGCCAGCAGCTTAGAATCTAGTTACAATGAGCAGTTCTTC.

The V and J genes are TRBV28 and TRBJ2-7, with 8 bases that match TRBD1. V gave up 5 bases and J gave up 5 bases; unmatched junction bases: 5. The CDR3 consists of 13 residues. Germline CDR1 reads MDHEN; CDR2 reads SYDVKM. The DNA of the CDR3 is TGTGCCAGCAGTATACAGGGGGTAGACGAGCAGTACGTC. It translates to CASSIQGVDEQYV.

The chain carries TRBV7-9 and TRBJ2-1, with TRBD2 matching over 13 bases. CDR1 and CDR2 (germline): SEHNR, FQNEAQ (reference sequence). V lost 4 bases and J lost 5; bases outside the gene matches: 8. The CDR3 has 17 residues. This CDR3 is CASSSRTSGSTDNEQFF. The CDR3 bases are TGTGCCAGCAGCTCCCGGACTAGCGGGAGCACGGACAATGAGCAGTTCTTC.

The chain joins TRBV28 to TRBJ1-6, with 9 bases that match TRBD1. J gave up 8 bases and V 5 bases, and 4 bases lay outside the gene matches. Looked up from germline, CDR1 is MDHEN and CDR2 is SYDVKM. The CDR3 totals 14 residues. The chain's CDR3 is CASSQGQGHSPLHF. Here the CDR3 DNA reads TGTGCCAGCAGTCAAGGACAGGGGCATTCACCCCTCCACTTT.

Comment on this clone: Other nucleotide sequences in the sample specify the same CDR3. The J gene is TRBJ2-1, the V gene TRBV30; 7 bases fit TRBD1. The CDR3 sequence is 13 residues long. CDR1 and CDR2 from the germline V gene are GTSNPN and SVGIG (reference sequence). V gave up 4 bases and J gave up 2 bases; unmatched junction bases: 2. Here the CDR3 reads CAWKDRAYNEQFF. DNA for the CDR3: TGTGCCTGGAAAGACAGGGCCTACAATGAGCAGTTCTTC.

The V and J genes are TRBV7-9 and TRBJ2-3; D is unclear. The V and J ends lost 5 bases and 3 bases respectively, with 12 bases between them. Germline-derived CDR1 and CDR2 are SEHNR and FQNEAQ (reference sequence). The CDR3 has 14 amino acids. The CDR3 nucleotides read TGTGCCAGCAGCGTCGGAGTTTCAACAGATACGCAGTATTTT. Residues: CASSVGVSTDTQYF.

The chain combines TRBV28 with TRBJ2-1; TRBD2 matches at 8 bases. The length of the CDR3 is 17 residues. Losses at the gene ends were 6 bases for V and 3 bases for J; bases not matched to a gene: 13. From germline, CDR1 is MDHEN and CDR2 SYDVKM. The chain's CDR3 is CASSDPRAGALYNEQFF. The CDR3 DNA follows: TGTGCCAGCAGCGACCCCCGAGCGGGAGCTCTCTACAATGAGCAGTTCTTC.

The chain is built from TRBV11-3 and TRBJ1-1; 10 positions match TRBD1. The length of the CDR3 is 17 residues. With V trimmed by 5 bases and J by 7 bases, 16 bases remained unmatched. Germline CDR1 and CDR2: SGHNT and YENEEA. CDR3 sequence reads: CASSPGLGQGSYGEAFF. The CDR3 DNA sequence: TGTGCCAGCAGCCCGGGGTTGGGACAGGGGAGTTATGGTGAAGCTTTCTTT.

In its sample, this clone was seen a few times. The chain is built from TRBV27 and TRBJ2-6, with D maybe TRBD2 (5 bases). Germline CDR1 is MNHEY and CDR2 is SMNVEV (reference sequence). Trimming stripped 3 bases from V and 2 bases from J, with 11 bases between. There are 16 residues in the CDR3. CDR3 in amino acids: CASSLVVTTGANVLTF. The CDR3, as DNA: TGTGCCAGCAGTTTGGTGGTGACTACTGGGGCCAACGTCCTGACTTTC.

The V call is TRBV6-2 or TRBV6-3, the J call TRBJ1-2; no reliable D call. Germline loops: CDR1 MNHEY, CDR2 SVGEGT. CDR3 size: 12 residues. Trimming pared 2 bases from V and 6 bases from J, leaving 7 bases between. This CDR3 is CASSYPGDGYTF. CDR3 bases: TGTGCCAGCAGTTACCCAGGCGATGGCTACACCTTC.

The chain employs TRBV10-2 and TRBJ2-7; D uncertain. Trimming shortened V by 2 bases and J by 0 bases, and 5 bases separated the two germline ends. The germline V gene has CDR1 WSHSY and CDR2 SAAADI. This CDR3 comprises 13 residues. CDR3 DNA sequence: TGCGCCAGCAGTGAGGTAGTCTCCTACGAGCAGTACTTC. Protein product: CASSEVVSYEQYF.

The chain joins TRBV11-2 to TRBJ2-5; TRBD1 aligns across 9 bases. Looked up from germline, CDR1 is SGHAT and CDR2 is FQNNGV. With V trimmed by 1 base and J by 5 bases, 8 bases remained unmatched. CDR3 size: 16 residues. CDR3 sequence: CASSLGAGTGYETQYF. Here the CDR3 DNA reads TGTGCCAGCAGCTTAGGCGCCGGGACAGGGTACGAGACCCAGTACTTC. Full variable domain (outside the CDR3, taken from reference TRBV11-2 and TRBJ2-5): EAGVAQSPRYKIIEKRQSVAFWCNPISGHATLYWYQQILGQGPKLLIQFQNNGVVDDSQLPKDRFSAERLKGVDSTLKIQPAKLEDSAVYLCASSLGAGTGYETQYFGPGTRLLVL.

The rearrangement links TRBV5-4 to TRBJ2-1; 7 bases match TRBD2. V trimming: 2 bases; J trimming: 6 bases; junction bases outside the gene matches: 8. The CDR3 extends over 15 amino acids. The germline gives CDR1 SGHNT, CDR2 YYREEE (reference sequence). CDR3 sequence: CASSFASGLPNEQFF. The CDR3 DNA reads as TGTGCCAGCAGCTTTGCTAGCGGCTTACCCAATGAGCAGTTCTTC. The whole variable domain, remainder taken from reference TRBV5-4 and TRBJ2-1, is ETGVTQSPTHLIKTRGQQVTLRCSSQSGHNTVSWYQQALGQGPQFIFQYYREEENGRGNFPPRFSGLQFPNYSSELNVNALELDDSALYLCASSFASGLPNEQFFGPGTRLTVL.

The CDR3 DNA sequence: TGTGCCAGCAGCTTTCGACAGTTGTCCACCGGGGAGCTGTTTTTT. This gives the protein CASSFRQLSTGELFF. This chain connects TRBV11-2 to TRBJ2-2, with D perhaps matching TRBD1 (5 bases). V shed 3 bases and J shed 4 bases, with 12 bases lying between them. Germline lookup yields CDR1 SGHAT and CDR2 FQNNGV. The CDR3 extends over 15 amino acids.

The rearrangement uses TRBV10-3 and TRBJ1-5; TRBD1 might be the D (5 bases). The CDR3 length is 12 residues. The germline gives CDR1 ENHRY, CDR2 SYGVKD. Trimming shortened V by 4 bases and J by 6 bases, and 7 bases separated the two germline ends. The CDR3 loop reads CAISGQGQPQHF. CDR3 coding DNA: TGTGCCATCAGTGGTCAGGGTCAGCCCCAGCATTTT.

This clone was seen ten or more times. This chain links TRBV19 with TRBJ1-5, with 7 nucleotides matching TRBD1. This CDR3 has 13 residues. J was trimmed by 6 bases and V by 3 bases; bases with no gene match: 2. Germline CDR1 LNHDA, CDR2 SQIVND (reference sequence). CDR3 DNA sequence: TGTGCCAGTAGTATGACAGGGAGTCAGCCCCAGCATTTT. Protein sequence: CASSMTGSQPQHF. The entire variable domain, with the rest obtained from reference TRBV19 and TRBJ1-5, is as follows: DGGITQSPKYLFRKEGQNVTLSCEQNLNHDAMYWYRQDPGQGLRLIYYSQIVNDFQKGDIAEGYSVSREKKESFPLTVTSAQKNPTAFYLCASSMTGSQPQHFGDGTRLSIL.

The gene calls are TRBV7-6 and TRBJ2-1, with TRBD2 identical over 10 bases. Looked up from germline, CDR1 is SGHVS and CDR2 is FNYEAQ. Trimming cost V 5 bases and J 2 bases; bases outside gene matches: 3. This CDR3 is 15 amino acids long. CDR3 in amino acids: CASSTSGTPYNEQFF. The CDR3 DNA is TGTGCCAGCAGCACTAGCGGGACCCCCTACAATGAGCAGTTCTTC.

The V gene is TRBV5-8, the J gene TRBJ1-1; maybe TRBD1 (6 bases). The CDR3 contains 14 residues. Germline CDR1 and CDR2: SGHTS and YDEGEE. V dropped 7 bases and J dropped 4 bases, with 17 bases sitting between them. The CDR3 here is CASPRGTTATEAFF. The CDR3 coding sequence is TGTGCCAGCCCTAGGGGGACAACGGCCACTGAAGCTTTCTTT.

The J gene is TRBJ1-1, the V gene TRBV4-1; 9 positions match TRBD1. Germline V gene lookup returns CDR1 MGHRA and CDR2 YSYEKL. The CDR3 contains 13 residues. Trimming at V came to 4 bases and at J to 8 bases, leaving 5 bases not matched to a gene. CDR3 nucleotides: TGCGCCAGCAGCCTCGACAGGGGGAAGGAAGCTTTCTTT. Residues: CASSLDRGKEAFF.

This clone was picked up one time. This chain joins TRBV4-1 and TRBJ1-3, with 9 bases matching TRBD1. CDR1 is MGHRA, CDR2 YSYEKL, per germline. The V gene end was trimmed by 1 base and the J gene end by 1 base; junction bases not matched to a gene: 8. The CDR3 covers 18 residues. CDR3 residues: CASSQVYRGQGSGNTIYF. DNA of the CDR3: TGCGCCAGCAGCCAAGTTTATAGGGGACAGGGTTCTGGAAACACCATATATTTT.

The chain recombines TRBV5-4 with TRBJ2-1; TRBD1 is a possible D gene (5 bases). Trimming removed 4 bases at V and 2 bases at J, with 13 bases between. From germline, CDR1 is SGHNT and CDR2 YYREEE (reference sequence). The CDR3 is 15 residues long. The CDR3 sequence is CASSLLQGAYNEQFF. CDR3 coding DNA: TGTGCCAGCAGCCTCCTCCAAGGGGCCTACAATGAGCAGTTCTTC.